A single sample is the source of the 27 T cell receptor beta chains below, sequenced in a study of blood T cell repertoires in COVID-19. Data came from immunoSEQ multiplex PCR; TCRdb stores just in-frame clones and leaves some out. Of 200,000 to 250,000 clones in the sample, 85% to 90% are singletons; the top ten hold about 1.3%. Sequencing was carried out using peripheral blood. The receptors were sampled from a man older than 75 with acute or convalescent COVID-19.

In DNA, the CDR3 is TGTGCCAGCAGTTCGTCCTACTATGGCTACACCTTC. As protein: CASSSSYYGYTF. J is TRBJ1-2 and V is TRBV28, with unresolved D. This CDR3 has 12 amino acids. Deletions cut 4 bases from V and 3 bases from J, with 6 bases between. Germline CDR1 is MDHEN and CDR2 is SYDVKM.

The rearrangement joins TRBV19 to TRBJ1-1; D call uncertain. The germline gives CDR1 LNHDA, CDR2 SQIVND (reference sequence). V gave up 4 bases and J gave up 5 bases, with 11 bases separating them. The CDR3 is 13 amino acids. The CDR3 DNA reads as TGTGCCAGTAGTACCCATCAGGTTACTGAAGCTTTCTTT. It is translated as CASSTHQVTEAFF.

CDR3 amino acids: CASSSPGRQEHTGELFF. DNA of the CDR3: TGTGCCAGCAGTTCCCCCGGAAGACAGGAGCACACCGGGGAGCTGTTTTTT. The chain joins TRBV28 to TRBJ2-2, with D possibly matching TRBD1 (6 bases). The CDR3 sequence is 17 residues long. Germline V lookup: CDR1 MDHEN, CDR2 SYDVKM. Trimming removed 4 bases from V and 3 bases from J, with 18 bases in between.

DNA for the CDR3: TGTGCCAGCAGCACTCGACAGGGAAAAGAGCAGTACTTC. Its protein product is CASSTRQGKEQYF. The V gene is TRBV7-9, the J gene TRBJ2-7; TRBD1 aligns across 7 bases. The CDR3 sequence is 13 residues long. The germline CDR1 and CDR2 sequences are SEHNR and FQNEAQ (reference sequence). J lost 7 bases, V lost 5 bases, and 8 bases had no gene match.

V gene TRBV18 combines with J gene TRBJ1-5; D gene ambiguous. This CDR3 is 13 amino acids long. Trimming pared 4 bases from V and 5 bases from J, leaving 9 bases between. CDR1 KGHSH and CDR2 LQKENI come from the germline V gene. The CDR3 region is CASSRAEYQPQHF. The DNA for the CDR3 is TGTGCCAGCTCACGGGCAGAGTATCAGCCCCAGCATTTT.

This clone was seen a handful of times. The chain has TRBV4-3 and TRBJ2-1, with 8 nucleotides matching TRBD1. The CDR3 sequence is 15 residues long. V lost 2 bases and J lost 2; bases outside the gene matches: 2. The germline V gene encodes CDR1 LGHNA and CDR2 YSLEER. Here the CDR3 DNA reads TGCGCCAGCAGCCAACCAGGGGGCGCCTACAATGAGCAGTTCTTC. This gives the protein CASSQPGGAYNEQFF.

CDR3 residues: CASSELAGVGEQFF. In DNA form, the CDR3 reads TGTGCCAGCAGCGAGCTAGCGGGGGTAGGTGAGCAGTTCTTC. The chain links TRBV7-9 to TRBJ2-1; TRBD2 matches at 10 bases. The CDR3 length is 14 residues. CDR1 is SEHNR, CDR2 FQNEAQ, per germline (reference sequence). V lost 5 bases to trimming and J lost 9 bases; unmatched junction nucleotides: 7.

J is TRBJ1-2 and V is TRBV14, with a weak D call TRBD1 (5 bases). V was cut by 2 bases and J by 1 base, with 5 bases left in between. Germline loops: CDR1 SGHDN, CDR2 FVKESK. CDR3 size: 13 residues. CDR3 nucleotides: TGTGCCAGCAGCCAACAGGGTAACTATGGCTACACCTTC. Protein sequence: CASSQQGNYGYTF.

In DNA, the CDR3 is TGTGCCAGCAGCTTAAAAGGACTAGCGCCTGGAGGAGATACGCAGTATTTT. Encoded protein: CASSLKGLAPGGDTQYF. The V gene is TRBV7-8, the J gene TRBJ2-3; 9 nucleotides line up with TRBD2. J gave up 5 bases and V 2 bases, and 11 bases lay outside the gene matches. Germline lookup yields CDR1 SGHVS and CDR2 FQNEAQ. The CDR3 contains 17 residues.

The V call is TRBV6-5, the J call TRBJ2-7; D is perhaps TRBD1 (6 bases). Germline V gene sequence: CDR1 MNHEY, CDR2 SVGAGI. V lost 8 bases, J lost 3 bases, and 8 bases lay in between. CDR3 length: 11 amino acids. Written as DNA, the CDR3 is TGTGCCAGCGAGACAGGCTACGAGCAGTACTTC. It translates to CASETGYEQYF.

This chain uses TRBV5-1 with TRBJ1-1; D unresolved. Between the trimmed V and J ends, which lost 0 bases and 4 bases, there was a span of 19 bases. This CDR3 region has 17 residues. Germline CDR1 SGHRS, CDR2 YFSETQ. In DNA, the CDR3 is TGCGCCAGCAGCTTGGCCCTCGACGGGGATTCGGGCACTGAAGCTTTCTTT. Its translation: CASSLALDGDSGTEAFF.

V and J are TRBV3-1 (or the pseudogene TRBV3-2) and TRBJ1-2; 9 bases are shared with TRBD1. The CDR3 is made up of 15 amino acids. Germline CDR1 LGHDT, CDR2 YNNKEL (reference sequence). V lost 3 bases and J lost 3; bases outside the gene matches: 5. This CDR3 is CASSQGTGSDYGYTF. The CDR3, as DNA: TGTGCCAGCAGCCAGGGGACAGGGTCAGACTATGGCTACACCTTC.

The chain joins TRBV28 to TRBJ2-5; possible D gene TRBD2, 5 bases. Trimming cost V 8 bases and J 1 base, with 11 bases left between them. The CDR3 sequence is 13 residues long. Germline V gene data show CDR1 as MDHEN and CDR2 as SYDVKM. The CDR3 DNA follows: TGTGCCAGCCTCCGCGAGGGCCAAGAGACCCAGTACTTC. It encodes CASLREGQETQYF.

The chain employs TRBV29-1 and TRBJ2-5; D is undetermined. Trimming left V 4 bases short and J 2 bases short, with 8 bases between. The CDR3 spans 12 residues. Germline CDR1 SQVTM, CDR2 ANQGSEA. CDR3 loop: CSVGASQETQYF. CDR3 bases: TGCAGCGTTGGGGCCTCTCAAGAGACCCAGTACTTC.

The chain recombines TRBV6-2 or TRBV6-3 with TRBJ2-7, with a possible D match to TRBD2 (5 bases). This CDR3 spans 12 amino acids. CDR1 and CDR2 from the germline V gene are MNHEY and SVGEGT. Trimming took 2 bases from V and 5 from J, leaving 7 bases between them. CDR3 DNA: TGTGCCAGCAGTTACCGGGGAAACGAGCAGTACTTC. Its translation is CASSYRGNEQYF.

The chain combines TRBV7-2 with TRBJ1-4; 8 bases line up with TRBD1. V shed 7 bases and J 0 bases; nucleotides not matched to a gene: 7. The CDR3 runs to 16 residues. CDR1 and CDR2 from the germline V gene are SGHTA and FQGNSA. CDR3 loop: CASTGQGTTTNEKLFF. Written as DNA, the CDR3 is TGTGCCAGCACAGGACAGGGAACGACAACTAATGAAAAACTGTTTTTT. The entire variable domain, with the rest obtained from reference TRBV7-2 and TRBJ1-4, is as follows: GAGVSQSPSNKVTEKGKDVELRCDPISGHTALYWYRQSLGQGLEFLIYFQGNSAPDKSGLPSDRFSAERTGGSVSTLTIQRTQQEDSAVYLCASTGQGTTTNEKLFFGSGTQLSVL.

This chain connects TRBV4-2 to TRBJ2-1; the match to TRBD1 covers 12 bases. Trimming took 1 base from V and 7 from J; bases not matched to a gene: 5. Looked up from germline, CDR1 is LGHNA and CDR2 is YNFKEQ. CDR3 size: 16 residues. CDR3 nucleotides: TGTGCCAGCAGCCAAGCCCAGGGACAGGGGGCGAATGAGCAGTTCTTC. It codes for CASSQAQGQGANEQFF.

The V call is TRBV5-5, the J call TRBJ1-5; weak D call: TRBD1 (6 bases). This CDR3 has 14 residues. Germline CDR1 is SGHKS and CDR2 is YYEKEE (reference sequence). The V end was cut by 4 bases, the J end by 5 bases, with 13 bases between. DNA for the CDR3: TGTGCCAGCAGCGCCACAGGGAGAGATCAGCCCCAGCATTTT. Its protein product is CASSATGRDQPQHF. Full variable domain (outside the CDR3, taken from reference TRBV5-5 and TRBJ1-5): DAGVTQSPTHLIKTRGQQVTLRCSPISGHKSVSWYQQVLGQGPQFIFQYYEKEERGRGNFPDRFSARQFPNYSSELNVNALLLGDSALYLCASSATGRDQPQHFGDGTRLSIL.

This chain joins TRBV7-9 and TRBJ2-7; 8 bases match TRBD1. CDR1 is SEHNR and CDR2 is FQNEAQ in the germline V gene (reference sequence). The J segment lost 6 bases and the V segment lost 4 bases, leaving 8 bases of the junction unmatched. The length of the CDR3 is 14 residues. CDR3 sequence (DNA): TGTGCCAGCAGCTCTGGACAGGGTTCTGGCGAGCAGTACTTC. Protein sequence: CASSSGQGSGEQYF.

This chain uses TRBV5-1 with TRBJ2-7, with TRBD2 as a possible D gene (5 bases). Germline CDR1 and CDR2: SGHRS and YFSETQ. This CDR3 contains 13 residues. V was trimmed by 2 bases and J by 7 bases, leaving 13 bases between them. CDR3 sequence: CASSLAGIAEQYF. CDR3 nucleotides: TGCGCCAGCAGCTTAGCCGGGATTGCGGAGCAGTACTTC. Together with reference TRBV5-1 and TRBJ2-7, the CDR3 gives the full variable domain: KAGVTQTPRYLIKTRGQQVTLSCSPISGHRSVSWYQQTPGQGLQFLFEYFSETQRNKGNFPGRFSGRQFSNSRSEMNVSTLELGDSALYLCASSLAGIAEQYFGPGTRLTVT.

The CDR3 is CASRDTGTYNEQFF. As DNA, the CDR3 is TGTGCCAGCCGGGACACAGGGACCTACAATGAGCAGTTCTTC. V usage is TRBV28 and J usage is TRBJ2-1; TRBD1 might be the D (6 bases). V shed 8 bases and J shed 2 bases, with 13 bases lying between them. Looked up from germline, CDR1 is MDHEN and CDR2 is SYDVKM. The CDR3 extends over 14 amino acids.

The chain has TRBV10-3 and TRBJ1-1; D may be TRBD1 (6 bases). This CDR3 region has 14 residues. Germline lookup yields CDR1 ENHRY and CDR2 SYGVKD. V lost 3 bases and J lost 5, with 13 bases in between. CDR3 in DNA: TGTGCCATCAGTGAAAGGGGGTGGGGAACTGAAGCTTTCTTT. Protein sequence: CAISERGWGTEAFF.

Only a few counts were recorded for this clone. The chain recombines TRBV18 with TRBJ1-1, with D uncertain. Germline-derived CDR1 and CDR2 are KGHSH and LQKENI. This CDR3 is built from 16 residues. Trimming pared 3 bases from V and 0 bases from J, leaving 14 bases between. In DNA, the CDR3 is TGTGCCAGCTCACCCCCTGGGCGGGTGTTGAACACTGAAGCTTTCTTT. It translates to CASSPPGRVLNTEAFF.

CDR3 nucleotide sequence: TGTGCCACCAGTGATCCGGGACAGGGTAATCAGCCCCAGCATTTT. Its protein is CATSDPGQGNQPQHF. This rearrangement joins TRBV24-1 to TRBJ1-5, with 9 bases matching TRBD1. The ends lost 3 bases at V and 4 bases at J; junction bases unmatched: 3. CDR3 length: 15 residues. Germline-derived CDR1 and CDR2 are KGHDR and SFDVKD.

The chain carries TRBV29-1 and TRBJ2-7, with D maybe TRBD1 (6 bases). The CDR3 is 13 amino acids. V lost 1 base and J 7 bases, leaving 14 bases between the germline ends. From germline, CDR1 is SQVTM and CDR2 ANQGSEA. DNA for the CDR3: TGCAGCGTTGAAGTCCCTAAGGGGGAGGAGCAGTACTTC. As protein: CSVEVPKGEEQYF.

The V gene is TRBV7-9, the J gene TRBJ2-1; TRBD1 matches at 7 bases. This CDR3 is built from 18 residues. The junction had 12 bases not matched to a gene; V was cut back by 4 bases and J by 0 bases. Germline CDR1 is SEHNR and CDR2 is FQNEAQ (reference sequence). CDR3 residues: CASSSSPGQASSYNEQFF. CDR3 in DNA: TGTGCCAGCAGCTCATCCCCTGGACAGGCGAGCTCCTACAATGAGCAGTTCTTC.

This CDR3 reads CASSPRQGALNMAGKLFF. The CDR3, as DNA: TGTGCCAGCAGCCCTAGGCAGGGGGCGCTTAATATGGCCGGAAAACTGTTTTTT. The chain joins TRBV3-1 (or the pseudogene TRBV3-2) to TRBJ1-4, with TRBD1 matching over 8 bases. CDR1 LGHDT and CDR2 YNNKEL come from the germline V gene (reference sequence). V trimming: 4 bases; J trimming: 10 bases; junction bases outside the gene matches: 20. The CDR3 has 18 amino acids.